This T cell receptor beta chain is from a study of early T cells in non-severe SARS-CoV-2 infection (dated by TCRdb to the early 2020s). Context from the whole study: Because TCR sequencing was done on bulk RNA from unsorted whole blood, the alpha and beta chains could not be paired.

This clonotype was picked up many times. Its antigen remains undetermined. No quality values exist for individual bases; no much larger clone is one base distant. The paper as a whole reports these results and caveats: VDJdb matching was skewed toward anti-spike CD8 responses and likely underestimated virus-specific expansions by missing private and CD4 specificities.

Set within a cohort of healthcare workers in London, UK, this nested case-control study involved weekly PCR testing of nasopharyngeal swabs along with blood sampling. Healthcare workers were enrolled in the week of the UK lockdown, from 23 to 31 March 2020, and were followed every week for up to roughly 16 weeks. Library method: 5' RACE. The instrument given in TCRdb is NextSeq 500. In the TCR library protocol, unique molecular identifiers were attached to individual cDNA molecules to correct for PCR bias and sequencing error. Both TCR alpha and beta chains were sequenced, and tight co-correlation was observed between alpha and beta sequence abundances in each sample. The study's own analysis went as follows. Decombinator V4 was used to annotate TCR sequences for V gene, J gene and CDR3. TCRs were defined as expanded if a significant change between any two time points was detected under a Poisson model with p below 0.0001. Abundances of TCRs were expressed as counts per million after normalisation to the total number of TCRs sequenced in each sample. MAIT TCRs were defined by TRAV1-2 paired with TRAJ12, TRAJ20 or TRAJ33, and iNKT TCRs by TRAV10 paired with TRAJ18. VDJdb, accessed 1 November 2021, was searched for CMV, EBV and SARS-CoV-2 annotated TCRs, excluding TCRs annotated for multiple antigens. The public reads were reprocessed in TCRdb via fastp at Q25 and MiXCR, keeping in-frame beta chains. Duplicate CDR3 protein sequences are folded into a single record with the most common DNA and genes. For this entry, the V and J calls and clone size follow TCRdb and not the study's own pipeline. This sample has about 33,000 distinct CDR3 sequences in its table, and 5% to 6% of those were observed once. The top ten hold 12% to 15% of the sample.

Trimmed from V: 6 bases; trimmed from J: 1 base; junction bases lacking a gene match: 8. The germline V gene gives CDR1 as SGHAT and CDR2 as FQNNGV. From the cysteine through the phenylalanine, the CDR3 covers 15 amino acids. The CDR3 DNA has 45 bases and is translated from base 1. This chain joins TRBV11-2 to TRBJ2-5; TRBD1 matches 7 bases in the middle. Input material: whole blood. The clonotype was recovered from an adult who was a healthcare worker with PCR-confirmed SARS-CoV-2 infection or an uninfected control (not recorded which). The nucleotides read TGTGCCAGCAGTATTAGGGGGACAGCCCAAGAGACCCAGTACTTC. It translates as CASSIRGTAQETQYF.